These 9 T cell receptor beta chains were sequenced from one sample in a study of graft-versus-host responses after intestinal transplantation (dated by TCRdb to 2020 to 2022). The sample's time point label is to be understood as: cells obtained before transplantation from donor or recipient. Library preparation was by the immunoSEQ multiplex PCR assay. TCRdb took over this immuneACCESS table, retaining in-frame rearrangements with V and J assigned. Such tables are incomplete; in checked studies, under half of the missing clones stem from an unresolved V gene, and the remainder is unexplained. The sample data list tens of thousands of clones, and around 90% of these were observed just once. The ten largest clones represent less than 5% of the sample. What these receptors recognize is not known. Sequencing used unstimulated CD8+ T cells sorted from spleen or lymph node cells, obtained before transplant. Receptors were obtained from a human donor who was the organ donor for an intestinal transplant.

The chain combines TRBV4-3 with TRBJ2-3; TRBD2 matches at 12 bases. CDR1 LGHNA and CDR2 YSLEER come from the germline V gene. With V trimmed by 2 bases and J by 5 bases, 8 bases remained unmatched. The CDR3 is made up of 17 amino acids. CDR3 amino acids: CASSQPKTSGGGDTQYF. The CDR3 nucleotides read TGCGCCAGCAGCCAACCTAAGACTAGCGGGGGCGGAGATACGCAGTATTTT.

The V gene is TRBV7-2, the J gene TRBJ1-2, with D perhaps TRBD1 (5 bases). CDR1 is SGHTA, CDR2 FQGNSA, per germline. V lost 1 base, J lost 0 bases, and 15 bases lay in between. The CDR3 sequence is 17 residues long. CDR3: CASSLVPRVTANYGYTF. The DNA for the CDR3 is TGTGCCAGCAGCTTAGTCCCCAGGGTAACAGCTAACTATGGCTACACCTTC. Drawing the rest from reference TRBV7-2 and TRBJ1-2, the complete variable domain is GAGVSQSPSNKVTEKGKDVELRCDPISGHTALYWYRQSLGQGLEFLIYFQGNSAPDKSGLPSDRFSAERTGGSVSTLTIQRTQQEDSAVYLCASSLVPRVTANYGYTFGSGTRLTVV.

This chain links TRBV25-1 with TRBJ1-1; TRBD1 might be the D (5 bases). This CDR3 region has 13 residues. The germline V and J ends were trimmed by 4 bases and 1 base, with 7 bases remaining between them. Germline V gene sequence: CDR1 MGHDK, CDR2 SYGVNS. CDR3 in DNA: TGTGCCAGCAGTGTCGGGGGGAACACTGAAGCTTTCTTT. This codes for CASSVGGNTEAFF.

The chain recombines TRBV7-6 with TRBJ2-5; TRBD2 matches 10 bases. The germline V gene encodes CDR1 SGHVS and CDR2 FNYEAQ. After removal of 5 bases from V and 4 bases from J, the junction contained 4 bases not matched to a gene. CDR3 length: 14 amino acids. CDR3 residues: CASSSSGGPETQYF. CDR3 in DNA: TGTGCCAGCAGCAGTAGCGGGGGGCCAGAGACCCAGTACTTC.

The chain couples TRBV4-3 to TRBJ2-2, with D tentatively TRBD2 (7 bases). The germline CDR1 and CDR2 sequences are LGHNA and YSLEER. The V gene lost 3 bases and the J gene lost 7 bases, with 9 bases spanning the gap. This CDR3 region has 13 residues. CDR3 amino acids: CASSQRGGGELFF. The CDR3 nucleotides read TGCGCCAGCAGCCAGAGGGGGGGCGGGGAGCTGTTTTTT.

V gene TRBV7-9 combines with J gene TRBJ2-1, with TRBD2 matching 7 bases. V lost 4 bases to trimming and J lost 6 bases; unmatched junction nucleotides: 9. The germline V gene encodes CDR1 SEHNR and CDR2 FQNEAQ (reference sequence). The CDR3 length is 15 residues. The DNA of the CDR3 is TGTGCCAGCAGCTCCGATGAGCGGGGTGGCAATGAGCAGTTCTTC. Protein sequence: CASSSDERGGNEQFF.

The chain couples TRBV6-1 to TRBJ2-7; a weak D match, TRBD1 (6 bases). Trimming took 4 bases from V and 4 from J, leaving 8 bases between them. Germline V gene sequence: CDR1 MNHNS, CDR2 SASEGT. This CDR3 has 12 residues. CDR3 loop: CASSVRGYEQYV. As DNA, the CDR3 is TGTGCCAGCAGTGTCAGGGGATACGAGCAGTACGTC.

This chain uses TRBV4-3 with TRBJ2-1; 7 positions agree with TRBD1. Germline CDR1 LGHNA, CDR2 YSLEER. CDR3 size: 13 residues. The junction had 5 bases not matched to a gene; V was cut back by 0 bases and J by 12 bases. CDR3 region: CASSQDGRQGQFF. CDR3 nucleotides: TGCGCCAGCAGCCAAGATGGGAGACAGGGGCAGTTCTTC.

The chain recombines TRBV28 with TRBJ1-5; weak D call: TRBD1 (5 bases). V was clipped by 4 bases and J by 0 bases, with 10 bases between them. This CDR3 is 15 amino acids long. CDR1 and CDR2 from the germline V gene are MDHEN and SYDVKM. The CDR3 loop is CASSWGRHSNQPQHF. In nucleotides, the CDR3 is TGTGCCAGCAGTTGGGGCAGACATAGCAATCAGCCCCAGCATTTT.